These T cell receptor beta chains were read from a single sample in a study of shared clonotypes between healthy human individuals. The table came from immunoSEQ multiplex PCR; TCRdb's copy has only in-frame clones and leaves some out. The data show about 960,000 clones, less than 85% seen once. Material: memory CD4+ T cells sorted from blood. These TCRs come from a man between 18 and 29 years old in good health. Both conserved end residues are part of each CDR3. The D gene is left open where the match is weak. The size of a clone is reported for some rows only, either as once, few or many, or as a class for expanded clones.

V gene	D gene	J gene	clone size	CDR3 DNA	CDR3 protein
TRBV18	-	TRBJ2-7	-	TGTGCCAGCTCACCATCGTTCCAGGCGGTTACCTACGAGCAGTACTTC	CASSPSFQAVTYEQYF
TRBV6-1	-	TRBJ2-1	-	TGTGCCAGCAATCAGTTCCTCGGAGGGTACAATGAGCAGTTCTTC	CASNQFLGGYNEQFF
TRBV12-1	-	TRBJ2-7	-	TGTGCCAGCAGCTTTGCGCTAAGCGGTCTTCCCTACGAGCAGTACTTC	CASSFALSGLPYEQYF
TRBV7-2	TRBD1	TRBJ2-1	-	TGTGCCAGCAGCTTAGGACAGGGTAGGTCCTACAATGAGCAGTTCTTC	CASSLGQGRSYNEQFF
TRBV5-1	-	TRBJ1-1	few	TGCGCCAGCAGCTTGGGACAGATGAACACTGAAGCTTTCTTT	CASSLGQMNTEAFF
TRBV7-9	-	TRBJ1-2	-	TGTGCCAGCAGCTTTATGCGGTACAATGGCTACACCTTC	CASSFMRYNGYTF
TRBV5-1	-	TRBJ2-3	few	TGCGCCAGCAGCTTAGGGGACAGCACAGATACGCAGTATTTT	CASSLGDSTDTQYF
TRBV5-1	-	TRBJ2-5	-	TGCGCCAGCAGCTTAGGGGGGCGTAACCAAGAGACCCAGTACTTC	CASSLGGRNQETQYF
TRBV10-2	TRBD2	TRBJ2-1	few	TGCGCCAGCAGTCCGCGGGGGGGCTCCTACAATGAGCAGTTCTTC	CASSPRGGSYNEQFF
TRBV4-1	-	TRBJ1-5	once	TGCGCCAGCAGCCAAGCCGCCCAGGGAAGAGCGAATCAGCCCCAGCATTTT	CASSQAAQGRANQPQHF
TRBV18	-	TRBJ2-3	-	TGTGCCAGCTCACCAGCGGAGGGGTCCGATACGCAGTATTTT	CASSPAEGSDTQYF
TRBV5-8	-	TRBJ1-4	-	TGTGCCAGCAGCTTGGGGCAGGGGCCTAATGAAAAACTGTTTTTT	CASSLGQGPNEKLFF
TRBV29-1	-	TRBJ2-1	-	TGCAGCGTCGGGGACCGTACCGTTAATGAGCAGTTCTTC	CSVGDRTVNEQFF
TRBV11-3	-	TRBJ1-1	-	TGTGCCAGCAGCTTAAACCAAAACACTGAAGCTTTCTTT	CASSLNQNTEAFF
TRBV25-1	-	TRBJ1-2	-	TGTGCCAGCAGTGAGGGGGCAGGGCGTACGAGATATGGCTACACCTTC	CASSEGAGRTRYGYTF
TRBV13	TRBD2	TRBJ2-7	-	TGTGCCAGCAGCTCAAGACTGGCGGGAGTGTACGAGCAGTACTTC	CASSSRLAGVYEQYF
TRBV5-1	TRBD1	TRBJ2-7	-	TGCGCCAGCAGCCCGCCGGGACAGGGGATCGAGCAGTACTTC	CASSPPGQGIEQYF
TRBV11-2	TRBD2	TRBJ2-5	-	TGTGCCAGCAGCCGGACTAGCGGGGCTCAAGAGACCCAGTACTTC	CASSRTSGAQETQYF
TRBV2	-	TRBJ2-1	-	TGTGCCAGCACTTCGGCGGGAAATCCGGACAATGAGCAGTTCTTC	CASTSAGNPDNEQFF
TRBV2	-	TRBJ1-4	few	TGTGCCAGCAGTGACGAGGTAAGGGAGATTATTCCCCAGGAAACTAATGAAAAACTGTTTTTT	CASSDEVREIIPQETNEKLFF
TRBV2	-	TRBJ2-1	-	TGTGCCAGCAGTGAAAGAGGAGTGTCAGGGCAGTTCTTC	CASSERGVSGQFF
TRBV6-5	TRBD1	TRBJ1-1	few	TGTGGGACAGGGACAGGGGGCGTAATGGGTGAAGCTTTCTTT	CGTGTGGVMGEAFF
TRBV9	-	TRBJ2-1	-	TGTGCCAGCAGCGGCCGACTGGCAGGGGATGAGCAGTTCTTC	CASSGRLAGDEQFF
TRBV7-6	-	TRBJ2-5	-	TGTGCCAGCATCAACGTCCTGGGGGCCCAGTACTTC	CASINVLGAQYF